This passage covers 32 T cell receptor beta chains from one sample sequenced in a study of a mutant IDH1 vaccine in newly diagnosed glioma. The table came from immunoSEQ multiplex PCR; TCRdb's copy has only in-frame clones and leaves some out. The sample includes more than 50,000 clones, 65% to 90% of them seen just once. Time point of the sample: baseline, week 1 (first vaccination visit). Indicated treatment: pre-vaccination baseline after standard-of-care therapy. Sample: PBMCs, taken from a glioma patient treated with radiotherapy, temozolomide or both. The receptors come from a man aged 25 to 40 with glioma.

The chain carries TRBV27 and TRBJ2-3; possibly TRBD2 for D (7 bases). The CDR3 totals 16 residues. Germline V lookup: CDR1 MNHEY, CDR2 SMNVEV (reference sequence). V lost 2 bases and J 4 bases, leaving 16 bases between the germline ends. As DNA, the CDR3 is TGTGCCAGCAGTTTAATATATGGGGGGGGCCCAGATACGCAGTATTTT. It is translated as CASSLIYGGGPDTQYF.

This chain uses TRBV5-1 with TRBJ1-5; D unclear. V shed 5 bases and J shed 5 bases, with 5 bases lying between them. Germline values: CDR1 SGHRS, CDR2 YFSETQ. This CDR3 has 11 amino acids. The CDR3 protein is CASRHDQPQHF. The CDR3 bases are TGCGCCAGCAGACATGATCAGCCCCAGCATTTT.

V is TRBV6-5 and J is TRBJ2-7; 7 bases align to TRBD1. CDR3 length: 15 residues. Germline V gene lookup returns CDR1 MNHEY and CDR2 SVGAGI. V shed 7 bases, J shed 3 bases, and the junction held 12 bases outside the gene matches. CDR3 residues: CASTVERDRYYEQYF. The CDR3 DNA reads TGTGCCAGCACAGTTGAGAGGGACAGATACTACGAGCAGTACTTC.

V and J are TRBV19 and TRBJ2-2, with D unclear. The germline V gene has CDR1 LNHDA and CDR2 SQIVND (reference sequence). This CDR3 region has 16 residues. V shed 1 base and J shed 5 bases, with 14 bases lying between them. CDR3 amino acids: CASSIGRTMGTGELFF. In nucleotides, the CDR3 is TGTGCCAGTAGTATAGGACGGACCATGGGGACCGGGGAGCTGTTTTTT.

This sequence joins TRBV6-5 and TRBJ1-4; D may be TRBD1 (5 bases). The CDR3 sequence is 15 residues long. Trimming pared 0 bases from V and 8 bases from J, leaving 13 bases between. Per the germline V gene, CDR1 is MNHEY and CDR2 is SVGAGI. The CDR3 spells CASSYSILTDEKLFF. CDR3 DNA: TGTGCCAGCAGTTACTCGATCTTGACAGACGAAAAACTGTTTTTT.

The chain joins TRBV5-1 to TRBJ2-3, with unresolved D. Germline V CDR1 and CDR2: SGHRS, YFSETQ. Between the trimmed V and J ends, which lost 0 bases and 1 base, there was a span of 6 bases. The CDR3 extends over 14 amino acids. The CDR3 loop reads CASSLEVRTDTQYF. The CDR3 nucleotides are TGCGCCAGCAGCTTGGAGGTCCGCACAGATACGCAGTATTTT.

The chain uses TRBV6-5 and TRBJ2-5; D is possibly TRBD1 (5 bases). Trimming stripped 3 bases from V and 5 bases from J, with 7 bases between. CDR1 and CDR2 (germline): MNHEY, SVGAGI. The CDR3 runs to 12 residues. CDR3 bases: TGTGCCAGCAGTTATGCAGGGGAGACCCAGTACTTC. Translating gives CASSYAGETQYF.

In DNA form, the CDR3 reads TGTGCCAGCAGCCGGGACAGGGCTAACTACAATGAGCAGTTCTTC. Translation gives CASSRDRANYNEQFF. The chain joins TRBV11-3 to TRBJ2-1, with 9 bases identical to TRBD1. Germline V gene sequence: CDR1 SGHNT, CDR2 YENEEA. V lost 5 bases to trimming and J lost 3 bases; unmatched junction nucleotides: 5. The CDR3 runs to 15 residues. Drawing the rest from reference TRBV11-3 and TRBJ2-1, the complete variable domain is EAGVVQSPRYKIIEKKQPVAFWCNPISGHNTLYWYLQNLGQGPELLIRYENEEAVDDSQLPKDRFSAERLKGVDSTLKIQPAELGDSAVYLCASSRDRANYNEQFFGPGTRLTVL.

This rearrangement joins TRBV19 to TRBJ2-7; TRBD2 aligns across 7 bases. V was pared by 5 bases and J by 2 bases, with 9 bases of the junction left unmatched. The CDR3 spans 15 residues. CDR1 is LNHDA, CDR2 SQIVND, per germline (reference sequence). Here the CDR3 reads CASSAGLGVPYEQYF. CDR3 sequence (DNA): TGTGCCAGTAGTGCCGGACTAGGGGTACCCTACGAGCAGTACTTC.

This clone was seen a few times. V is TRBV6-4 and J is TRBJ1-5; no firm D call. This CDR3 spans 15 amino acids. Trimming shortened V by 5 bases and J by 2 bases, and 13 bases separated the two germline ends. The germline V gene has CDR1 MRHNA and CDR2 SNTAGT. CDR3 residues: CASSPAHLGNQPQHF. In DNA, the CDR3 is TGTGCCAGCAGTCCCGCACATTTGGGCAATCAGCCCCAGCATTTT.

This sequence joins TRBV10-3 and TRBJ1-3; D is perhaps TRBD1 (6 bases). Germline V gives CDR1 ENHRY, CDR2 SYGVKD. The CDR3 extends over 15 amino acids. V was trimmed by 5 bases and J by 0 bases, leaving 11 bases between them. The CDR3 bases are TGTGCCATCAGTCTAGGACAGTCCTCTGGAAACACCATATATTTT. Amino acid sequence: CAISLGQSSGNTIYF.

CDR3 bases: TGTGCCAGCAGCCCGACAGCGGCAGTTAACTATGGCTACACCTTC. Its translation is CASSPTAAVNYGYTF. The chain joins TRBV5-6 to TRBJ1-2, with D possibly TRBD1 on 5 matching bases. Germline CDR1 and CDR2: SGHDT and YYEEEE. This CDR3 has 15 residues. Trimming left V 4 bases short and J 1 base short, with 14 bases between.

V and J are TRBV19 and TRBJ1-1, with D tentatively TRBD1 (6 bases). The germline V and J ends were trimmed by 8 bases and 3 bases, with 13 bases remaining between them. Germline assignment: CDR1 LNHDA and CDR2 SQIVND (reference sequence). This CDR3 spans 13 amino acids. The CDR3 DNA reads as TGTGCCAGTCACAGGGACACGCACACTGAAGCTTTCTTT. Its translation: CASHRDTHTEAFF. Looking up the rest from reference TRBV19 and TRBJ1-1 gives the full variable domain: DGGITQSPKYLFRKEGQNVTLSCEQNLNHDAMYWYRQDPGQGLRLIYYSQIVNDFQKGDIAEGYSVSREKKESFPLTVTSAQKNPTAFYLCASHRDTHTEAFFGQGTRLTVV.

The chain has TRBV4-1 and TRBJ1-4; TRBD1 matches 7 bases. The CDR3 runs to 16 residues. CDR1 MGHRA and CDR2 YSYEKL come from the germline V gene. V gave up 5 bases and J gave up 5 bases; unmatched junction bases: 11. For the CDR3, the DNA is TGCGCCAGCAGCACCCGCGCCCGGGACAGAAATGAAAAACTGTTTTTT. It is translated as CASSTRARDRNEKLFF.

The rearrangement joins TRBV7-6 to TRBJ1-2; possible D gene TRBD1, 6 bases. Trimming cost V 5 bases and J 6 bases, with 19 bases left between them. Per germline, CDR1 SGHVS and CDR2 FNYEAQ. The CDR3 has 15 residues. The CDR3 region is CASSPRTGGGNGYTF. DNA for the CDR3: TGTGCCAGCAGCCCCCGGACCGGGGGCGGGAATGGCTACACCTTC.

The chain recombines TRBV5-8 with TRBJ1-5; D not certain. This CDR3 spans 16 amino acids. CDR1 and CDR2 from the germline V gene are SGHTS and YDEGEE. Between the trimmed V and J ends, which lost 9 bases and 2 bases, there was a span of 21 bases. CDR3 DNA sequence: TGTGCCACTAGTCCCCCCAAAACATGGGGCAATCAGCCCCAGCATTTT. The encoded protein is CATSPPKTWGNQPQHF.

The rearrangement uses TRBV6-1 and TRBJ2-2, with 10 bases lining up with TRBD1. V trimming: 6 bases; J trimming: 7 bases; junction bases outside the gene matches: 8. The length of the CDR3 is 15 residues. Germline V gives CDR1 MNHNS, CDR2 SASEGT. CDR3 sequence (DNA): TGTGCCAGCAGAGGAGGGACAGGGGTGGACGGGGAGCTGTTTTTT. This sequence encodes CASRGGTGVDGELFF.

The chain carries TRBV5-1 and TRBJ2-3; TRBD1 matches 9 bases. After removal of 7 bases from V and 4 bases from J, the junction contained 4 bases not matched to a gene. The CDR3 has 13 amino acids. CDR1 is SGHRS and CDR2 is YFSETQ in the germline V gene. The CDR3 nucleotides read TGCGCCAGCGGGACAGGGTCGGCAGATACGCAGTATTTT. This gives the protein CASGTGSADTQYF.

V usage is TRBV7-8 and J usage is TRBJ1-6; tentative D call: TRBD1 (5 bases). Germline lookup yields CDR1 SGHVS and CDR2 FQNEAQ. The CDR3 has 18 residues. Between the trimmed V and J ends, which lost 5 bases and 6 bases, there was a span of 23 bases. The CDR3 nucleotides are TGTGCCAGCAGCCCGAGGCAGGGCCCGGTAGGCCTTAATTCACCCCTCCACTTT. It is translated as CASSPRQGPVGLNSPLHF.

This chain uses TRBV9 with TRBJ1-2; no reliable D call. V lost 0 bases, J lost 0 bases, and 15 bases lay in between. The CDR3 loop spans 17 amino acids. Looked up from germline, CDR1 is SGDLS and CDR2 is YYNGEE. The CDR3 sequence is CASSVEGSPSPNYGYTF. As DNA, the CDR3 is TGTGCCAGCAGCGTAGAGGGCAGCCCTTCTCCTAACTATGGCTACACCTTC.

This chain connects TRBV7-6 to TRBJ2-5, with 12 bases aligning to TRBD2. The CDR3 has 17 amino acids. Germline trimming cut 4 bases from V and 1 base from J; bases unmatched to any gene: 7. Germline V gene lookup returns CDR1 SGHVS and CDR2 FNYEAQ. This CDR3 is CASSSGLAGIFQETQYF. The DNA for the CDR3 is TGTGCCAGCAGCTCTGGACTAGCGGGGATATTCCAAGAGACCCAGTACTTC. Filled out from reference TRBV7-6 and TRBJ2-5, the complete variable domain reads GAGVSQSPRYKVTKRGQDVALRCDPISGHVSLYWYRQALGQGPEFLTYFNYEAQQDKSGLPNDRFSAERPEGSISTLTIQRTEQRDSAMYRCASSSGLAGIFQETQYFGPGTRLLVL.

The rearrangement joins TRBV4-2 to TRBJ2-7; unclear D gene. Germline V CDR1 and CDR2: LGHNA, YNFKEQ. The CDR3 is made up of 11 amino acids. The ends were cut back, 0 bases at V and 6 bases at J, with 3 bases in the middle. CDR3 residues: CASSQEGEQYF. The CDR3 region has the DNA TGTGCCAGCAGCCAAGAGGGCGAGCAGTACTTC.

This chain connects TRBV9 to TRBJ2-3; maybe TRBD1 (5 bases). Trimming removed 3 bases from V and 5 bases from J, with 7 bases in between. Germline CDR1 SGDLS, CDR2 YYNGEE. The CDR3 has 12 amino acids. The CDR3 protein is CASSADRDTQYF. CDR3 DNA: TGTGCCAGCAGCGCCGACAGAGATACGCAGTATTTT. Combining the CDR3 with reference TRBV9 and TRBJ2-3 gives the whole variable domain DSGVTQTPKHLITATGQRVTLRCSPRSGDLSVYWYQQSLDQGLQFLIQYYNGEERAKGNILERFSAQQFPDLHSELNLSSLELGDSALYFCASSADRDTQYFGPGTRLTVL.

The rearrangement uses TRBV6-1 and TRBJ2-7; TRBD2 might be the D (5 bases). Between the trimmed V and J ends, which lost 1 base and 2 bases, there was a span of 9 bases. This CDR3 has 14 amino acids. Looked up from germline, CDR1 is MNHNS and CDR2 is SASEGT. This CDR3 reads CASSEEGSAYEQYF. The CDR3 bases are TGTGCCAGCAGTGAAGAGGGTAGCGCCTACGAGCAGTACTTC.

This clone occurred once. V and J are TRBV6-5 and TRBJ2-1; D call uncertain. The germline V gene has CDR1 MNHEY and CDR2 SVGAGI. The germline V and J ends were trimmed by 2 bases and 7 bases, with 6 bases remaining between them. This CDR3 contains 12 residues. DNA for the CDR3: TGTGCCAGCAGTTACGCTGGTAATGAGCAGTTCTTC. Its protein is CASSYAGNEQFF.

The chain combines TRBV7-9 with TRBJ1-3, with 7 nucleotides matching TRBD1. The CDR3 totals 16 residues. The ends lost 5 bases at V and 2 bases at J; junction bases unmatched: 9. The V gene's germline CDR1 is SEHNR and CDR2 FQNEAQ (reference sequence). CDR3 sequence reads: CASSIGQVLAGNTIYF. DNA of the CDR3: TGTGCCAGCAGCATAGGACAGGTCCTTGCTGGAAACACCATATATTTT.

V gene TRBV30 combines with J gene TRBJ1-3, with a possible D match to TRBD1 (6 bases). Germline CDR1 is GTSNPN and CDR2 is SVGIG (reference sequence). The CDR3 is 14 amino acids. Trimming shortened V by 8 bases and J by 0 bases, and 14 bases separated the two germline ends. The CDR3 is CARKQGHSGNTIYF. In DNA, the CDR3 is TGTGCCCGAAAACAGGGACACTCTGGAAACACCATATATTTT.

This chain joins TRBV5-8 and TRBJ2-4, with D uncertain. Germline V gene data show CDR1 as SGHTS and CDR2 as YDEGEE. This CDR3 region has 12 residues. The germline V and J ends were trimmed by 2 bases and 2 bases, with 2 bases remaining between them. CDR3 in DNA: TGTGCCAGCAGCTTAACCAAAAACATTCAGTACTTC. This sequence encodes CASSLTKNIQYF.

CDR3 in amino acids: CASGIALTGNEQYF. CDR3 sequence (DNA): TGTGCCAGCGGCATAGCCTTGACAGGCAACGAGCAGTACTTC. The V and J genes are TRBV6-1 and TRBJ2-7; perhaps TRBD1 as D (6 bases). CDR1 is MNHNS, CDR2 SASEGT, per germline. The germline V and J ends were trimmed by 8 bases and 5 bases, with 19 bases remaining between them. The CDR3 covers 14 residues.

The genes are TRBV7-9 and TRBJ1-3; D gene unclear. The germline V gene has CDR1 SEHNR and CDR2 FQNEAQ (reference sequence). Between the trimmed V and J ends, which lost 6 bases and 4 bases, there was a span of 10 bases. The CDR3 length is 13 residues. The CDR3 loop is CASRGTSGNTIYF. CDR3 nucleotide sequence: TGTGCCAGCAGGGGTACTTCAGGAAACACCATATATTTT. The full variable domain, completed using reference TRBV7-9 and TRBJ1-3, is DTGVSQNPRHKITKRGQNVTFRCDPISEHNRLYWYRQTLGQGPEFLTYFQNEAQLEKSRLLSDRFSAERPKGSFSTLEIQRTEQGDSAMYLCASRGTSGNTIYFGEGSWLTVV.

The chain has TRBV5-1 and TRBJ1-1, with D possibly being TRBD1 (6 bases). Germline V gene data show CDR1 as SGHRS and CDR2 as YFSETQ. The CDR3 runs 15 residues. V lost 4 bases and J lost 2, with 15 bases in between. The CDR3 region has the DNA TGCGCCAGCAGCGTACCCGCGGGGGGCAACACTGAAGCTTTCTTT. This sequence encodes CASSVPAGGNTEAFF.

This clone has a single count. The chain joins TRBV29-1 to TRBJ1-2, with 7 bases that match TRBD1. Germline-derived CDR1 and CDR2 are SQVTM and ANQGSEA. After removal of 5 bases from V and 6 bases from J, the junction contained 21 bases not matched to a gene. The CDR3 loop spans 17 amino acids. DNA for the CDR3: TGCAGCGTTACCCCCCGGCCCGGGACAGCCCTACAGCATGGCTACACCTTC. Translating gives CSVTPRPGTALQHGYTF.